This T cell receptor (beta chain) emerged from a study of blood T cell repertoires in COVID-19. Study background: There were acute and convalescent COVID-19 samples, and they came from the United States, Italy and Spain. PBMCs, B-cell-depleted T cells, or T cells provided the cDNA or gDNA that made up the material.

Germline lookup yields CDR1 SGDLS and CDR2 YYNGEE. V was shortened by 4 bases and J by 0 bases, with 11 bases between the two germline ends. The CDR3 is 15 amino acids. Original methodology: Cell counts per sample came from amplifying reference gene primers. The method was immunoSEQ multiplex PCR; TCRdb's version includes in-frame clones alone and lacks a portion of them. V, J and clone size derive from that table, while D and trimming were established from the DNA sequence. The repertoire holds approximately 110,000 clones, approximately 70% seen once, with approximately 0.79% in the top ten. This receptor was taken from a human donor with acute or convalescent COVID-19. The donor label of this sample is uncertain. The sequenced material came from peripheral blood. The chain links TRBV9 to TRBJ1-3; D is possibly TRBD1 (6 bases). CDR3 bases: TGTGCCAGCAGCCCCATGGACAGCTCTGGAAACACCATATATTTT. Translating it yields CASSPMDSSGNTIYF.